These 9 T cell receptor beta chains were all obtained from the same sample, sequenced in a study of T cells after yellow fever vaccination. TCRdb ran MiXCR on the 5' RACE reads and lists one entry per CDR3 protein. There are around 600,000 distinct CDR3 sequences in the sample; more than 9% occur only once, and about 15% lies in the top ten. The sample consisted of PBMCs, taken on the day of the yellow fever booster vaccination. These receptors were taken from a man aged 25 to 45 who received the YFV17D yellow fever vaccine.

This clonotype was counted only a few times. The rearrangement links TRBV6-5 to TRBJ2-4; D may be TRBD2 (6 bases). The CDR3 has 15 residues. V was cut by 0 bases and J by 6 bases, with 12 bases left in between. The germline V gene encodes CDR1 MNHEY and CDR2 SVGAGI. CDR3: CASSYSNGEVNIQYF. CDR3 DNA sequence: TGTGCCAGCAGTTACTCGAACGGGGAGGTAAACATTCAGTACTTC.

V is TRBV19 and J is TRBJ2-7, with D perhaps given as TRBD1 or TRBD2 (5 bases each). V was shortened by 6 bases and J by 0 bases, with 21 bases between the two germline ends. There are 17 residues in the CDR3. Germline assignment: CDR1 LNHDA and CDR2 SQIVND (reference sequence). CDR3 DNA sequence: TGTGCCAGTAGCTATGGCCCAGAAAAGGGGAGCTCCTACGAGCAGTACTTC. It encodes CASSYGPEKGSSYEQYF.

The gene calls are TRBV7-3 and TRBJ2-3; D remains ambiguous. The germline V gene has CDR1 SGHTA and CDR2 FQGTGA. The germline V and J ends were trimmed by 6 bases and 6 bases, with 25 bases remaining between them. CDR3 length: 17 residues. The CDR3 loop reads CASSRDAPTPRMDTQYF. The CDR3 nucleotides are TGTGCCAGCAGTCGAGACGCCCCGACCCCCCGTATGGATACGCAGTATTTT.

The chain links TRBV6-1 to TRBJ2-1; 8 bases match TRBD2. Per germline, CDR1 MNHNS and CDR2 SASEGT. This CDR3 contains 16 residues. V lost 5 bases to trimming and J lost 4 bases; unmatched junction nucleotides: 10. CDR3 region: CASSQPGSGAYNEQFF. Here the CDR3 DNA reads TGTGCCAGCAGTCAACCAGGTAGCGGGGCTTACAATGAGCAGTTCTTC.

The chain uses TRBV18 and TRBJ2-1; D might be TRBD1 (5 bases). V lost 0 bases and J 15 bases, leaving 18 bases between the germline ends. Germline V gives CDR1 KGHSH, CDR2 LQKENI. The CDR3 runs 14 residues. This CDR3 reads CASSPPNRAGRSFF. The CDR3 DNA is TGTGCCAGCTCACCACCGAATAGGGCAGGGCGCTCGTTCTTC. The full variable domain, rest sourced from reference TRBV18 and TRBJ2-1, is NAGVMQNPRHLVRRRGQEARLRCSPMKGHSHVYWYRQLPEEGLKFMVYLQKENIIDESGMPKERFSAEFPKEGPSILRIQQVVRGDSAAYFCASSPPNRAGRSFFGPGTRLTVL.

As to this clonotype: A single base separates this from a much larger clone, so it may be a read error. The chain couples TRBV2 to TRBJ1-1; unclear D gene. The CDR3 covers 14 residues. Germline V gene lookup returns CDR1 SNHLY and CDR2 FYNNEI. With 6 bases removed from V and 2 bases from J, the gap between germline ends came to 13 bases. The CDR3 region has the DNA TGTGCCAGCAGCCTTAGGGCCATCAACACTGAAGCTTTCTTT. It specifies CASSLRAINTEAFF.

The J gene is TRBJ2-2, the V gene TRBV15; D remains ambiguous. The CDR3 runs to 16 residues. Germline V CDR1 and CDR2: LNHNV, YYDKDF (reference sequence). V lost 1 base to trimming and J lost 4 bases, with 13 bases between them. This CDR3 reads CATSRGQQRPTGELFF. CDR3 in DNA: TGTGCCACCAGCAGAGGCCAGCAGCGCCCCACCGGGGAGCTGTTTTTT.

The rearrangement uses TRBV5-5 and TRBJ2-1; TRBD1 matches 9 bases. The V gene's germline CDR1 is SGHKS and CDR2 YYEKEE (reference sequence). This CDR3 is 14 amino acids long. V dropped 3 bases and J dropped 5; count of bases not matched to a gene: 3. The CDR3 is CASSWGQGNNEQFF. DNA of the CDR3: TGTGCCAGCAGCTGGGGACAGGGCAACAATGAGCAGTTCTTC.

The CDR3 DNA sequence: TGTGCCAGCAGCCCATCCTTTGGACAGGGCTACGAGCAGTACTTC. Amino acids: CASSPSFGQGYEQYF. The chain joins TRBV7-2 to TRBJ2-7, with 8 bases that match TRBD1. Germline V lookup: CDR1 SGHTA, CDR2 FQGNSA. This CDR3 is built from 15 residues. V trimming: 5 bases; J trimming: 3 bases; junction bases outside the gene matches: 9.